This T cell receptor beta chain was sequenced in a study of blood T cell repertoires in COVID-19. Study at large: The United States, Italy and Spain were the sources of the acute and convalescent COVID-19 samples.

This clone was recorded only once. How the authors handled the data: How many nucleated cells were present was estimated from reference gene primer amplification. Clones were sequenced by immunoSEQ multiplex PCR, and TCRdb holds only the in-frame ones, with some missing. V, J and clone size are taken as reported in that table, and D and trimming were inferred from the DNA itself. Of 60,000 to 85,000 clones in the sample, 88% are singletons; the top ten hold 1.5% to 2%. This CDR3 has 14 residues. Per germline, CDR1 MGHDK and CDR2 SYGVNS. Unmatched junction bases numbered 7, after V lost 8 bases and J lost 2 bases.

V is TRBV25-1 and J is TRBJ1-2; TRBD1 aligns across 8 bases. The receptor was isolated from a woman older than 75 with active or convalescent COVID-19. The sequenced material came from peripheral blood. For the CDR3, the DNA is TGTGCCAGCCCCTGGACAGGGCACAACTATGGCTACACCTTC. Its translation: CASPWTGHNYGYTF.